This T cell receptor (beta chain) was recorded in a study of T-cell reconstitution after alpha-beta-depleted transplantation in children. TCRbeta library preparation incorporated unique molecular identifiers. One entry per CDR3 protein, called by TCRdb with MiXCR from the PCR reads. The table records about a million distinct CDR3 sequences, roughly 29% of them present only once. This CDR3 is built from 16 residues. V lost 3 bases to trimming and J lost 2 bases, with 16 bases between them. Germline CDR1 and CDR2: MDHEN and SYDVKM. The sequence came from a boy under two years old who had a stem cell transplant for SCID, so the T cells may come from the graft donor. Here the sequenced sample was PBMCs, mostly from graft donor cells, taken 360 days after TCRalphabeta/CD19-depleted stem cell transplant. This chain joins TRBV28 and TRBJ2-5, with D possibly being TRBD2 (7 bases). Here the CDR3 DNA reads TGTGCCAGCAGTTTTGGGGGGGCCGGTTGGCAAGAGACCCAGTACTTC. This encodes CASSFGGAGWQETQYF.